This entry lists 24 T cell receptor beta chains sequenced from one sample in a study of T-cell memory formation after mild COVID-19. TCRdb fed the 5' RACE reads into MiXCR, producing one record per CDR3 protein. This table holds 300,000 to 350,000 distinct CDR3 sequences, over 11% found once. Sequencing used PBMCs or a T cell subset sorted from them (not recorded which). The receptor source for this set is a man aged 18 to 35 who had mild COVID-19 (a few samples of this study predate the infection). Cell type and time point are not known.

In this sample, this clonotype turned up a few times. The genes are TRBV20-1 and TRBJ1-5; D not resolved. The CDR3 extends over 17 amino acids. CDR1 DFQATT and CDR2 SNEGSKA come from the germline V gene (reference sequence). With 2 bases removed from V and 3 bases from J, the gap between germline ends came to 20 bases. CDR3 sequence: CSARTPGSTPNNQPQHF. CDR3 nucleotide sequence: TGCAGTGCTAGAACCCCGGGATCGACTCCGAACAATCAGCCCCAGCATTTT.

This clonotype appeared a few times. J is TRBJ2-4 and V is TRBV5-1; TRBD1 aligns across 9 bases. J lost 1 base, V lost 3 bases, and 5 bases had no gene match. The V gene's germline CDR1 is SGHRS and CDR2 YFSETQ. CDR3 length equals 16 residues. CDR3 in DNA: TGCGCCAGCAGCTGGGACAGGGCCGATGCCAAAAACATTCAGTACTTC. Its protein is CASSWDRADAKNIQYF.

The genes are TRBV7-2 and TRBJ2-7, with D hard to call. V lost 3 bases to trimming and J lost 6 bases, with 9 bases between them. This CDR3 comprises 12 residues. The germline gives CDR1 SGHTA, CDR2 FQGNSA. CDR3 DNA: TGTGCCAGCAGCTTCCTGTGGGGCGAGCAGTACGTC. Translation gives CASSFLWGEQYV.

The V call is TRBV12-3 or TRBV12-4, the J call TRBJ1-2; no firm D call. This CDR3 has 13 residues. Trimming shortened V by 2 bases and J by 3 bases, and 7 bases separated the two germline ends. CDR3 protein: CASSLSGDYGYTF. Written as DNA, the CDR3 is TGTGCCAGCAGTTTATCCGGGGACTATGGCTACACCTTC.

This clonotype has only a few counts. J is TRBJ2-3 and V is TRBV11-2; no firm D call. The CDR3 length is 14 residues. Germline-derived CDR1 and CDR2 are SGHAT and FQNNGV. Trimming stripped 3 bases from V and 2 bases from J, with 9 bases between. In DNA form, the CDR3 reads TGTGCCAGCAGCTTTTACGGCCACACAGATACGCAGTATTTT. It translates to CASSFYGHTDTQYF.

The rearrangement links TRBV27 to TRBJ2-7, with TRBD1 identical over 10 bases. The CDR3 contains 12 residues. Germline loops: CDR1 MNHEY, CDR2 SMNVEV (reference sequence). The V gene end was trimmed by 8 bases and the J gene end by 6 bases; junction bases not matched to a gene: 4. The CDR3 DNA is TGTGCCAGCGGGACAGGGGTTAGCGAGCAGTACTTC. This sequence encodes CASGTGVSEQYF.

This CDR3 reads CASSQRTGYEQYV. The DNA of the CDR3 is TGTGCCAGCAGTCAACGGACTGGCTACGAGCAGTACGTC. This chain uses TRBV6-2 or TRBV6-3 with TRBJ2-7, with a tentative D call TRBD2 (5 bases). This CDR3 has 13 residues. Germline V gene data show CDR1 as MNHEY and CDR2 as SVGEGT. V was cut by 5 bases and J by 3 bases, with 11 bases left in between.

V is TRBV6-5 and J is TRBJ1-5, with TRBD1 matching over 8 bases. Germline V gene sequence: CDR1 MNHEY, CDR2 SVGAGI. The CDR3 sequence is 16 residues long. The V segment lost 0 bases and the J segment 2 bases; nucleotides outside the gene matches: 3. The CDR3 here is CASSYSGQGGNQPQHF. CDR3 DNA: TGTGCCAGCAGTTACTCAGGACAGGGCGGCAATCAGCCCCAGCATTTT.

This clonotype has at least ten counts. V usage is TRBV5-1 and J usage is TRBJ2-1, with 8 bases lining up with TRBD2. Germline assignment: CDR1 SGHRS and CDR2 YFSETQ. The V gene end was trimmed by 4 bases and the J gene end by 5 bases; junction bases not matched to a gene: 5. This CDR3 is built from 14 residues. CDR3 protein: CASSLVGGDNEQFF. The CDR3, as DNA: TGCGCCAGCAGCCTTGTCGGGGGGGACAATGAGCAGTTCTTC.

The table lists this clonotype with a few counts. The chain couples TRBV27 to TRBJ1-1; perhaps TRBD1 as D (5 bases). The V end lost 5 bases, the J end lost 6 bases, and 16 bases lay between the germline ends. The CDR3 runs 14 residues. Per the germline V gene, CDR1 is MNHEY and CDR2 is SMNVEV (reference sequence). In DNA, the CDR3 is TGTGCCAGCAGTCCCCTCGTGGGGACGTCTGAAGCTTTCTTT. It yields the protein CASSPLVGTSEAFF.

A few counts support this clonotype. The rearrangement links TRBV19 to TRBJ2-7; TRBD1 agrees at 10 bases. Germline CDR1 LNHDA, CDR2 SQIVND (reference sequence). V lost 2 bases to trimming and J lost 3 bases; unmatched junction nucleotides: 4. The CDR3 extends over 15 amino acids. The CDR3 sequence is CASSIRRTGGYEQYF. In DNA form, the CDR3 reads TGTGCCAGTAGTATACGCCGGACAGGGGGCTACGAGCAGTACTTC.

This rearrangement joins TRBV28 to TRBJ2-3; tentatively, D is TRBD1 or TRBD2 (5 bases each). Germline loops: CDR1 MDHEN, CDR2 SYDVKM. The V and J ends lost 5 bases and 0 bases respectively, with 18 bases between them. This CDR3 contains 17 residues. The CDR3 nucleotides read TGTGCCAGCAGTCCGTCTGGCTGGGGGAAAAGCACAGATACGCAGTATTTT. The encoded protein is CASSPSGWGKSTDTQYF.

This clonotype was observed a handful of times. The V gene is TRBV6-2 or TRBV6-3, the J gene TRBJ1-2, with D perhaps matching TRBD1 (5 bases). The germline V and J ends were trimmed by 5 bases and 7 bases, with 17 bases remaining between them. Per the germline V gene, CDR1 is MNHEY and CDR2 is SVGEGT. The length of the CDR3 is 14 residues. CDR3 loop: CASSRPPGGGGYTF. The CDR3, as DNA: TGTGCCAGCAGTCGCCCTCCCGGGGGAGGTGGCTACACCTTC.

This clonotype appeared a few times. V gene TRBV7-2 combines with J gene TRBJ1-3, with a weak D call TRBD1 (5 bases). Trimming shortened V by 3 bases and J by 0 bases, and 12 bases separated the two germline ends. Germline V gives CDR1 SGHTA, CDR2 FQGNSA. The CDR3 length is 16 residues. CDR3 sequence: CASSFEGTASGNTIYF. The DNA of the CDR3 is TGTGCCAGCAGCTTCGAGGGGACGGCCTCTGGAAACACCATATATTTT.

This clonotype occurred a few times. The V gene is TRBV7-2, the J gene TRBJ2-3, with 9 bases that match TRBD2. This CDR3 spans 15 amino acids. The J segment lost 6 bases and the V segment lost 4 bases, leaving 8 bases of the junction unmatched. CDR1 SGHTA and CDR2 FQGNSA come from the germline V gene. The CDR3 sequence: CASSSVWRGGDTQYF. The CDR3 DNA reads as TGTGCCAGCAGCTCGGTTTGGCGGGGGGGCGATACGCAGTATTTT.

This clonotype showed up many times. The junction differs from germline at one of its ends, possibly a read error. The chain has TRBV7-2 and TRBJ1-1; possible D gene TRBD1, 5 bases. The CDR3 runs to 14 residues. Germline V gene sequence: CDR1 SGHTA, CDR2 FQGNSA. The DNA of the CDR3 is TGCGCCAGCAGCTTGGGGGGATCGAACACTGAAGCTTTCTTT. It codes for CASSLGGSNTEAFF.

The CDR3 DNA reads TGTGCCAGCAGCCTGACAGGGATCCACGAGCAGTACTTC. Amino acids: CASSLTGIHEQYF. The J gene is TRBJ2-7, the V gene TRBV7-9; the match to TRBD1 covers 7 bases. Germline V gene data show CDR1 as SEHNR and CDR2 as FQNEAQ (reference sequence). Trimming at V came to 5 bases and at J to 5 bases, leaving 6 bases not matched to a gene. The CDR3 spans 13 residues. Full variable domain (remainder filled in from reference TRBV7-9 and TRBJ2-7): DTGVSQNPRHKITKRGQNVTFRCDPISEHNRLYWYRQTLGQGPEFLTYFQNEAQLEKSRLLSDRFSAERPKGSFSTLEIQRTEQGDSAMYLCASSLTGIHEQYFGPGTRLTVT.

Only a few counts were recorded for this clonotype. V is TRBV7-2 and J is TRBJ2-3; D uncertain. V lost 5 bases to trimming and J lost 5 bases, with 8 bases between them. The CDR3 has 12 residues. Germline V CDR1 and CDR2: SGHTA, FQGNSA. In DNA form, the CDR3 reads TGTGCCAGCAGCGTAACCTTAGATACGCAGTATTTT. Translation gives CASSVTLDTQYF. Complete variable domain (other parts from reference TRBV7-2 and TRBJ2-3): GAGVSQSPSNKVTEKGKDVELRCDPISGHTALYWYRQSLGQGLEFLIYFQGNSAPDKSGLPSDRFSAERTGGSVSTLTIQRTQQEDSAVYLCASSVTLDTQYFGPGTRLTVL.

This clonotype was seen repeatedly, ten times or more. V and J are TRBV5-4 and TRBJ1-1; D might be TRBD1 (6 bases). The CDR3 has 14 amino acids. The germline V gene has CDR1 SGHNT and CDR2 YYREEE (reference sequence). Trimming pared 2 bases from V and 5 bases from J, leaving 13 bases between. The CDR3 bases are TGTGCCAGCAGCTTCGGGGGGGCAGAAACTGAAGCTTTCTTT. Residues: CASSFGGAETEAFF.

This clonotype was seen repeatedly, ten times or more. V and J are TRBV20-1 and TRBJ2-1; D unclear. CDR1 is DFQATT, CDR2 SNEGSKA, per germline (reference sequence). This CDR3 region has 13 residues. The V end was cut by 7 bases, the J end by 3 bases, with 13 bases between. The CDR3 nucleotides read TGCAGTGTCGTAGGTCCCTACTACAATGAGCAGTTCTTC. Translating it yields CSVVGPYYNEQFF.

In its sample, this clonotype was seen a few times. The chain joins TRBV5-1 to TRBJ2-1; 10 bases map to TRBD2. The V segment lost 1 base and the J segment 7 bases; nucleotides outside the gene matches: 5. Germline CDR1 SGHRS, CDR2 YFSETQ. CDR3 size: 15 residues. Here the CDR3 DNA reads TGCGCCAGCAGCTTGTCAGCGGGGGGGCCAAATGAGCAGTTCTTC. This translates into CASSLSAGGPNEQFF.

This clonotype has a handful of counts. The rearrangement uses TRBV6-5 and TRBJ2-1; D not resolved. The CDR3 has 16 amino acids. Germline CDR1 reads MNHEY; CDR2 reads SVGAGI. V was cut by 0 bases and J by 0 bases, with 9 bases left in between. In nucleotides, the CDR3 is TGTGCCAGCAGTTACTCGATTTTGAGCTCCTACAATGAGCAGTTCTTC. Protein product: CASSYSILSSYNEQFF.

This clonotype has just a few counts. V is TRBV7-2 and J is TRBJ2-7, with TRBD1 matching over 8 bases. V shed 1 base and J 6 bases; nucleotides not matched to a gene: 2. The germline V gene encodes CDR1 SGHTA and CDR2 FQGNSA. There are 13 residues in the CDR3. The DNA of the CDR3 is TGTGCCAGCAGCTTAGAAACAGGGGGCGAGCAGTACTTC. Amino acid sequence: CASSLETGGEQYF.

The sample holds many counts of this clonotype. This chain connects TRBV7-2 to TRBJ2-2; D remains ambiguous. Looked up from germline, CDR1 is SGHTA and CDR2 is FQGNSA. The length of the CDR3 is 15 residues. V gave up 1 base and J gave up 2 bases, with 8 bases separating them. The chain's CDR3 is CASSLGASNTGELFF. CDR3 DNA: TGTGCCAGCAGCTTAGGAGCGTCCAACACCGGGGAGCTGTTTTTT. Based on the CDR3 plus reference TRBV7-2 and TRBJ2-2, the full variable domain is GAGVSQSPSNKVTEKGKDVELRCDPISGHTALYWYRQSLGQGLEFLIYFQGNSAPDKSGLPSDRFSAERTGGSVSTLTIQRTQQEDSAVYLCASSLGASNTGELFFGEGSRLTVL.